The clone carrying this T cell receptor beta chain was counted a few times. The antigen is not known. This CDR3 has 14 residues. Germline V CDR1 and CDR2: KGHSH, LQKENI. Trimming took 6 bases from V and 3 from J, leaving 12 bases between them. This record belongs to a study of T-cell memory formation after mild COVID-19. Study findings and constraints: Proof of SARS-CoV-2 specificity was absent for the second-wave clones that crested on day 37.

TCRdb independently ran MiXCR on the 5' RACE reads; one entry per CDR3 protein. Of 350,000 to 500,000 distinct CDR3 sequences in the sample, 15% to 20% were seen once. The chain uses TRBV18 and TRBJ1-5, with D possibly TRBD1 on 6 matching bases. The sequence derives from a man aged 18 to 30 who had mild COVID-19 (a few samples of this study predate the infection). Cell type and time point are not known. Source material: PBMCs or a T cell subset sorted from them (not recorded which). The CDR3 is CASSLDRFNQPQHF. The CDR3 DNA is TGTGCCAGCTCCCTCGACAGGTTCAATCAGCCCCAGCATTTT.